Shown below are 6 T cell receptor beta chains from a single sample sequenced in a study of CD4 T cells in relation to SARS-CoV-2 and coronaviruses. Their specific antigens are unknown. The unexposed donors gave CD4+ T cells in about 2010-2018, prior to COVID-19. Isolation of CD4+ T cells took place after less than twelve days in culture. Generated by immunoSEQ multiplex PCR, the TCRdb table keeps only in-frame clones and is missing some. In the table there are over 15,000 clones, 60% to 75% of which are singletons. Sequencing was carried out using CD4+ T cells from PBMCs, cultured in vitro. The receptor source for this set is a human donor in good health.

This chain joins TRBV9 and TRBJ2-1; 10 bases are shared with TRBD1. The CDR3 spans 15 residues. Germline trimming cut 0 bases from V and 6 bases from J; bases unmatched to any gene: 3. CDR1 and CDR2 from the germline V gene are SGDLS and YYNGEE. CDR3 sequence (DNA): TGTGCCAGCAGCGTAGGGGACAGGGGAGGCAATGAGCAGTTCTTC. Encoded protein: CASSVGDRGGNEQFF. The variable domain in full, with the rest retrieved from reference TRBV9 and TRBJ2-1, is DSGVTQTPKHLITATGQRVTLRCSPRSGDLSVYWYQQSLDQGLQFLIQYYNGEERAKGNILERFSAQQFPDLHSELNLSSLELGDSALYFCASSVGDRGGNEQFFGPGTRLTVL.

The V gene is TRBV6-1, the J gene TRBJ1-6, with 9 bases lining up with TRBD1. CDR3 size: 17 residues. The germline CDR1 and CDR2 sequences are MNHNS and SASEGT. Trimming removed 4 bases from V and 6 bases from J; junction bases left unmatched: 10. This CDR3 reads CASSGGQGKGFNSPLHF. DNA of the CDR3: TGTGCCAGCAGTGGAGGACAGGGGAAGGGTTTTAATTCACCCCTCCACTTT.

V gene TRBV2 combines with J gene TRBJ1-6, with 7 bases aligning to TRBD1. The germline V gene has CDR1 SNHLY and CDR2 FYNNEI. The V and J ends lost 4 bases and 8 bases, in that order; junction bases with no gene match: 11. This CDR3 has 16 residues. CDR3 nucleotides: TGTGCCAGCAGTGTTGCAGGGGGGGCGGGAGATTCACCCCTCCACTTT. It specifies CASSVAGGAGDSPLHF.

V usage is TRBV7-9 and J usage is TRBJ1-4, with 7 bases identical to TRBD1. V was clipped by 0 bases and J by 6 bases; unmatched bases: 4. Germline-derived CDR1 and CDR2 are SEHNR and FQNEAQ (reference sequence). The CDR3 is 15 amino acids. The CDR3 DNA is TGTGCCAGCAGCTTAGCTGTCGGGACAGATGAAAAACTGTTTTTT. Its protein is CASSLAVGTDEKLFF.

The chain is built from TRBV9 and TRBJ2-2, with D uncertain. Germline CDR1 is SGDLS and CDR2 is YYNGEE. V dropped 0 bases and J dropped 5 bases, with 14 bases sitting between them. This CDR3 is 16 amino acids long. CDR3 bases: TGTGCCAGCAGCGTAGACGGTAGATCGTGGACCGGGGAGCTGTTTTTT. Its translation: CASSVDGRSWTGELFF.

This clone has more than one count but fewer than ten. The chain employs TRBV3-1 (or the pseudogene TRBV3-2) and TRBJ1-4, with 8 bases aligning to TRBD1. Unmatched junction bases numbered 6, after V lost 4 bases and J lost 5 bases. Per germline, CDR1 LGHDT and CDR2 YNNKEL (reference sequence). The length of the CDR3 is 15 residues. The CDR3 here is CASSLPGTGNEKLFF. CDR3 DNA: TGTGCCAGCAGCCTCCCCGGGACAGGAAATGAAAAACTGTTTTTT.